The clone carrying this T cell receptor (beta chain) was counted between two and nine times. Its antigen is unidentified. The gene names given are mouse names. The CDR3 is cut off 4 residues early in the read; its end comes from the germline J gene. The sample is drawn from a study of CD8+ T cells in alopecia areata. The overall study: Grafted skin came from C3H/HeJ donors with spontaneous alopecia (about 6-12 months old) and was placed on roughly 7-11-week-old female C3H/HeJ mice.

This CDR3 region has 13 residues. Germline CDR1 NNHDY, CDR2 SYVADS. With 6 bases removed from V and 3 bases from J, the gap between germline ends came to 11 bases. Study-wide results and caveats: For lesional scalp, especially alopecia totalis/universalis, clonality was higher than in normal scalp. Alphabeta T cells residing in normal skin are also sequenced in scalp samples. With patients, TCR sharing proved less clear than in mice, a difference possibly related to HLA.

Sequencing used cDNA as its template, made by extracting RNA and reverse transcribing it. Data came from immunoSEQ multiplex PCR; TCRdb stores just in-frame clones and leaves some out. The specimen has about 110,000 clones, none found just once. Sequenced material: lesional skin. The receptor was isolated from a C3H/HeJ mouse with alopecia areata. This mouse strain has H2-k as its MHC haplotype. This chain uses TRBV13-3 with TRBJ2-5; D may be TRBD2 (5 bases). CDR3 residues: CASTLGPQDTQYF. The CDR3 bases that were read are TGTGCCAGCACCCTGGGTCCGCAAGAC.